This T cell receptor beta chain is drawn from a study of memory CD4+ T cells and cytomegalovirus serostatus. Trimming took 6 bases from V and 1 from J, leaving 12 bases between them. This CDR3 region has 14 residues. Per the germline V gene, CDR1 is MNHEY and CDR2 is SVGAGI. This clone was counted a single time. Single viable CD3+CD4+CD8-CD45RO+ cells were sorted as the memory CD4+ T cells. Positive selection with CD4 microbeads enriched total CD4+ T cells. In the authors' methods: After removing out-of-frame reads, around 2 million distinct TCRbeta sequences remained. Using immunoSEQ multiplex PCR, the repertoire was profiled, and TCRdb retains in-frame clones only, with some absent. V and J calls and clone size are those listed in that table; D and trimming were worked out from the DNA. The repertoire holds some 54,000 clones, around 83% seen once, with approximately 1.9% in the top ten.

The TCR originated in an adult in good health and CMV-seropositive. The chain uses TRBV6-5 and TRBJ1-1; tentatively, D is TRBD1 (6 bases). The specimen sequenced was memory CD4+ T cells from blood. The CDR3 sequence is CASRPGQQNTEAFF. CDR3 DNA sequence: TGTGCCAGCAGACCCGGACAGCAGAACACTGAAGCTTTCTTT.